These T cell receptor beta chains were read from a single sample in a study of T cells in Graves' hyperthyroidism and ophthalmopathy. TCRdb re-analysed the multiplex PCR reads in MiXCR, keeping a single row per CDR3 protein. The table lists some 360,000 distinct CDR3 sequences, more than 11% of them singletons, with approximately 11% in the top ten. Sequencing was performed on blood. The source of these receptors is a woman in her sixties with Graves' hyperthyroidism. CDR3s include the opening cysteine and the closing phenylalanine or tryptophan. Each record gives: D gene, clone size, J gene, V gene, CDR3 DNA, CDR3 protein. A D gene is named only where the DNA matches it firmly. A row's size may be missing; if present it is once, few, many or a size class.

.,few,TRBJ2-7,TRBV30,TGTGCCTGGAGTGCCTCCCCGGGCTCCCGCGAGCAGTACTTC,CAWSASPGSREQYF
.,many,TRBJ2-2,TRBV5-1,TGTGCCAGCAGCCTCTTGGGAACGAACACCGGGGAGCTGTTTTTT,CASSLLGTNTGELFF
TRBD1,many,TRBJ1-4,TRBV20-1,TGCAGTGCCAAGACAGGGCGTGCAACTAATGAAAAACTGTTTTTT,CSAKTGRATNEKLFF
.,.,TRBJ2-3,TRBV10-3,TGTGCCATCAGTGAGTCGGCCCAGAATACGCAGTATTTT,CAISESAQNTQYF
.,.,TRBJ1-1,TRBV6-6,TGTGCCAGCAGTTACTTACAGGGAAGCACTGAAGCTTTCTTT,CASSYLQGSTEAFF
.,many,TRBJ1-2,TRBV19,TGTGCCAGTAGTATAGAACTCCAATCTACAGGGTACGGCTACACCTTC,CASSIELQSTGYGYTF
.,many,TRBJ1-2,TRBV2,TGTGCCAGCAAGGGGGGCGGGGGAACTATTGGCTACACCTTC,CASKGGGGTIGYTF
TRBD1,.,TRBJ2-4,TRBV6-1,TGTGCCAGCAGACAGGGGTCTAGGCACATTCAGTACTTC,CASRQGSRHIQYF
.,many,TRBJ2-5,TRBV28,TGTGCCAGCAGCACAATCAGACCCCGGGACTCCCAGTACCAAGAGACCCAGTACTTC,CASSTIRPRDSQYQETQYF
TRBD1,many,TRBJ2-7,TRBV5-1,TGCGCCAGCAGCTCTCGACAGGGGGCTACGGACGAGCAGTACTTC,CASSSRQGATDEQYF
TRBD2,.,TRBJ2-1,TRBV7-9,TGTGCCAGCAGCTTGACTAGCGGGAGGCTTAATGAGCAGTTCTTC,CASSLTSGRLNEQFF
.,.,TRBJ2-3,TRBV4-1,TGCGCCAGCAGCCAAGGGGCGGGCCTAGGCCGGGATACGCAGTATTTT,CASSQGAGLGRDTQYF
TRBD1,many,TRBJ1-1,TRBV3-1,TGTGCCAGCAGTCCTGACAGGGGGACTGAAGCTTTCTTT,CASSPDRGTEAFF
TRBD2,many,TRBJ2-1,TRBV28,TGTGCCAGCAGTTCCATAGCGGGATACTACAATGAGCAGTTCTTC,CASSSIAGYYNEQFF
.,many,TRBJ2-7,TRBV15,TGTGCCACCAGCAGAGATTACAGCGAGGCCAGGGTAGGCGAGCAGTACTTC,CATSRDYSEARVGEQYF
TRBD1,many,TRBJ1-1,TRBV30,TGTGCCTGGACCCCCGGGGAGGGGAGGGGGCCCAACACTGAAGCTTTCTTT,CAWTPGEGRGPNTEAFF
.,.,TRBJ2-3,TRBV12-5,TGTGCTAGTGGTTTGGTACTGGGCCCCAGCACAGATACGCAGTATTTT,CASGLVLGPSTDTQYF
.,many,TRBJ2-3,TRBV7-3,TGTGCCAGCAGCTTATTTGGAGATTTCACAGATACGCAGTATTTT,CASSLFGDFTDTQYF
TRBD1,many,TRBJ1-2,TRBV28,TGTGCCAGCAGTCTCATCGGGACAGGGGGCGGCTACACCTTC,CASSLIGTGGGYTF
.,many,TRBJ1-5,TRBV12-3/TRBV12-4,TGTGCCAGCAGGGGGACGGTTAATCAGCCCCAGCATTTT,CASRGTVNQPQHF
TRBD2,.,TRBJ2-1,TRBV12-3/TRBV12-4,TGTGCCAGCAGTTTTCAGCGGGAGGGTGGTGAGCAGTTCTTC,CASSFQREGGEQFF
.,.,TRBJ2-2,TRBV7-3,TGTGCCAGCAGCTCAATCGGGTTTAGGGGGGAGCTGTTTTTT,CASSSIGFRGELFF
.,many,TRBJ1-1,TRBV6-5,TGTGCCAGCAGTTACTCGGCGATTCTGGGTACTGAAGCTTTCTTT,CASSYSAILGTEAFF
TRBD1,few,TRBJ2-7,TRBV3-1,TGTGCCAGCAGCCCAAACAGGGGTTCCTGCGAGCAGTACTTC,CASSPNRGSCEQYF
TRBD2,many,TRBJ2-7,TRBV5-1,TGCGCCAGCAGCTTGTTGACGACTAGCGTCTACGAGCAGTACTTC,CASSLLTTSVYEQYF
.,many,TRBJ2-3,TRBV24-1,TGTGCCACCAGTGGGGCAGGGGATACGCAGTATTTT,CATSGAGDTQYF
.,many,TRBJ2-3,TRBV7-9,TGTGCCAGCAGCTTACTCCCAGGGTCTTACTTAGATACGCAGTATTTT,CASSLLPGSYLDTQYF
.,many,TRBJ1-3,TRBV30,TGTGCCTGGAGTGTAGGCCTACACTCTGGAAACACCATATATTTT,CAWSVGLHSGNTIYF
.,many,TRBJ1-1,TRBV7-2,TGTGCCAGCAGCCGTTCGTACACTGAAGCTTTCTTT,CASSRSYTEAFF
.,.,TRBJ2-7,TRBV25-1,TGTGCCAGCAGGCCACAGGGCGACGAGCAGTACTTC,CASRPQGDEQYF
.,many,TRBJ2-3,TRBV5-1,TGCGCCAGCAGCTTGGAGTACCAGAGCACAGATACGCAGTATTTT,CASSLEYQSTDTQYF
.,few,TRBJ2-1,TRBV5-1,TGCGCCAGCAGCCCTGGGTCCAACTACAATGAGCAGTTCTTC,CASSPGSNYNEQFF
.,.,TRBJ2-1,TRBV24-1,TGTGCCACCAGTGAACAGCCGAATGAGCAGTTCTTC,CATSEQPNEQFF
TRBD2,many,TRBJ2-1,TRBV20-1,TGCAGTGCTAGATACTTGCGGGGGGGAGCGAGGCAGTTCTTC,CSARYLRGGARQFF
TRBD2,.,TRBJ2-5,TRBV24-1,TGTGCCACCAGGGCCAGCGGGGAAGGAGAGACCCAGTACTTC,CATRASGEGETQYF
TRBD2,few,TRBJ2-7,TRBV6-2/TRBV6-3,TGTGCCAGCAGTTTCGTGACTAGCGGGCGTTACTACGAGCAGTACTTC,CASSFVTSGRYYEQYF
TRBD1,many,TRBJ1-5,TRBV7-9,TGTGCCAGCAGCCGTGAGGGGGCTCGACAGCCCCAGCATTTT,CASSREGARQPQHF
TRBD2,few,TRBJ2-3,TRBV5-4,TGTGCCAGCAGCCTTCTCTTAGCGGGGGTCACAGATACGCAGTATTTT,CASSLLLAGVTDTQYF
TRBD2,.,TRBJ2-2,TRBV25-1,TGTGCCAGCAGTGCGCCGGGACTAGCGGGAGGGGGGGCGAACACCGGGGAGCTGTTTTTT,CASSAPGLAGGGANTGELFF
.,many,TRBJ2-1,TRBV11-3,TGTGCCAGCAGTTCTCTACCGAGCTCCTACAATGAGCAGTTCTTC,CASSSLPSSYNEQFF
.,many,TRBJ1-2,TRBV3-1,TGTGCCAGCAGCCAAGAGGTTAATGACTTGTATGGCTACACCTTC,CASSQEVNDLYGYTF
.,few,TRBJ1-3,TRBV29-1,TGCAGCGTTGAAGATCCTTTGGCTGGAAACACCATATATTTT,CSVEDPLAGNTIYF
.,many,TRBJ2-1,TRBV20-1,TGCAGTGCTGGGGGGAGACAGGCAGGGTCCTACAATGAGCAGTTCTTC,CSAGGRQAGSYNEQFF
.,many,TRBJ2-4,TRBV11-2,TGTGCCAGCAGCTTAAGTCCAGGGAAAAACATTCAGTACTTC,CASSLSPGKNIQYF
TRBD2,.,TRBJ2-1,TRBV20-1,TGCAGTGCTAGAGACTCTCTAGCGGGAGCCAATGAGCAGTTCTTC,CSARDSLAGANEQFF